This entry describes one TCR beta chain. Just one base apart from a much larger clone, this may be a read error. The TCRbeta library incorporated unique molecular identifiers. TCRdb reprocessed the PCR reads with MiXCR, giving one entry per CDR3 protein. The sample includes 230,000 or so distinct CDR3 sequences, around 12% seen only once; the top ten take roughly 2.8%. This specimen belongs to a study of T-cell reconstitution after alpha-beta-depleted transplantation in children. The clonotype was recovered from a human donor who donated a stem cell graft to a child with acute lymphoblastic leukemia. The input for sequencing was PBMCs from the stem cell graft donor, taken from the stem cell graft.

The CDR3 protein is CASSARADEQGAEDTGELIF. The CDR3 bases are TGTGCCAGCAGCGCCAGAGCGGATGAACAGGGGGCGGAGGACACCGGGGAGCTGATTTTT. The J gene is TRBJ2-2, the V gene TRBV7-3; 9 bases are a match to TRBD1. Germline CDR1 SGHTA, CDR2 FQGTGA. This CDR3 spans 20 amino acids.